A single sample gave rise to the 25 T cell receptor beta chains below, sequenced in a study of PD-1 blockade in mismatch repair-deficient tumors. Sequencing was performed with immunoSEQ multiplex PCR; in TCRdb, only in-frame clones are kept and a portion is missing. The repertoire has under 95,000 clones, 70% to 90% of them found once; the top ten carry around 5.5%. The source material was peripheral blood, sampled 44 weeks after starting pembrolizumab. Every receptor here comes from an adult with mismatch repair-deficient cancer.

The genes are TRBV7-6 and TRBJ2-2; TRBD1 might be the D (6 bases). The CDR3 is made up of 16 amino acids. The germline V and J ends were trimmed by 5 bases and 6 bases, with 19 bases remaining between them. Germline V gene data show CDR1 as SGHVS and CDR2 as FNYEAQ. Here the CDR3 reads CASSPTGNGVAGELFF. In DNA, the CDR3 is TGTGCCAGCAGCCCGACAGGAAACGGGGTGGCCGGGGAGCTGTTTTTT.

In its sample, this clone was seen a few times. This chain joins TRBV19 and TRBJ1-1; 8 bases match TRBD1. V lost 5 bases and J lost 5; bases outside the gene matches: 7. This CDR3 comprises 14 residues. The germline gives CDR1 LNHDA, CDR2 SQIVND (reference sequence). This CDR3 is CASSLRGRQTEAFF. The CDR3 bases are TGTGCCAGTAGTCTCAGGGGGCGACAAACTGAAGCTTTCTTT. Using reference TRBV19 and TRBJ1-1 for the parts outside the CDR3, the full variable domain is DGGITQSPKYLFRKEGQNVTLSCEQNLNHDAMYWYRQDPGQGLRLIYYSQIVNDFQKGDIAEGYSVSREKKESFPLTVTSAQKNPTAFYLCASSLRGRQTEAFFGQGTRLTVV.

V gene TRBV19 combines with J gene TRBJ2-5; either TRBD1 or TRBD2 may supply D (5 bases each). The CDR3 covers 13 residues. Germline assignment: CDR1 LNHDA and CDR2 SQIVND (reference sequence). Trimming stripped 6 bases from V and 6 bases from J, with 14 bases between. The CDR3 here is CASSPTEGQTQYF. CDR3 bases: TGTGCCAGTAGCCCCACCGAGGGACAGACCCAGTACTTC.

The rearrangement uses TRBV5-6 and TRBJ2-1; D perhaps matches TRBD2 (5 bases). From germline, CDR1 is SGHDT and CDR2 YYEEEE. This CDR3 has 13 amino acids. V was clipped by 3 bases and J by 5 bases, with 9 bases between them. For the CDR3, the DNA is TGTGCCAGCAGCTGGGAGAGGAACAATGAGCAGTTCTTC. Translated: CASSWERNNEQFF.

The chain recombines TRBV15 with TRBJ2-1; 10 positions agree with TRBD2. This CDR3 contains 14 residues. The germline gives CDR1 LNHNV, CDR2 YYDKDF (reference sequence). Trimming at V came to 1 base and at J to 9 bases, leaving 3 bases not matched to a gene. The CDR3 spells CATSRASSGGEQFF. In DNA form, the CDR3 reads TGTGCCACCAGCAGAGCGTCTAGCGGGGGTGAGCAGTTCTTC.

The gene calls are TRBV5-6 and TRBJ2-5; D remains ambiguous. CDR3 length equals 15 residues. Germline assignment: CDR1 SGHDT and CDR2 YYEEEE. Deletions cut 0 bases from V and 0 bases from J, with 9 bases between. The CDR3 region is CASSLGPDHQETQYF. In DNA form, the CDR3 reads TGTGCCAGCAGCTTGGGGCCAGACCACCAAGAGACCCAGTACTTC.

A few counts support this clone. V and J are TRBV11-1 and TRBJ1-2; D is perhaps TRBD1 (5 bases). Per germline, CDR1 SGHAT and CDR2 FQDESV (reference sequence). This CDR3 is built from 15 residues. V lost 4 bases, J lost 1 base, and 13 bases lay in between. CDR3 sequence reads: CASSWGSGSNYGYTF. CDR3 coding DNA: TGTGCCAGCAGCTGGGGATCAGGGAGTAACTATGGCTACACCTTC.

This sequence joins TRBV4-3 and TRBJ2-1; 8 bases are shared with TRBD2. The germline CDR1 and CDR2 sequences are LGHNA and YSLEER. The CDR3 is made up of 17 amino acids. V lost 0 bases to trimming and J lost 8 bases; unmatched junction nucleotides: 12. This CDR3 reads CASSQDGGGGHLDEQFF. CDR3 in DNA: TGCGCCAGCAGCCAAGATGGGGGCGGGGGGCATCTGGATGAGCAGTTCTTC.

Here the CDR3 DNA reads TGTGCCATCAGTGAGTCGTATCAGGGGGTGAACACTGAAGCTTTCTTT. As protein: CAISESYQGVNTEAFF. The chain carries TRBV10-3 and TRBJ1-1, with 7 positions matching TRBD1. The CDR3 has 16 amino acids. CDR1 ENHRY and CDR2 SYGVKD come from the germline V gene. V trimming: 0 bases; J trimming: 0 bases; junction bases outside the gene matches: 4.

The V gene is TRBV30, the J gene TRBJ1-1; D remains ambiguous. The V end lost 2 bases, the J end lost 3 bases, and 10 bases lay between the germline ends. Germline CDR1 reads GTSNPN; CDR2 reads SVGIG (reference sequence). The CDR3 spans 13 residues. In DNA form, the CDR3 reads TGTGCCTGGAGTACCCTTGGGGACACTGAAGCTTTCTTT. Its protein is CAWSTLGDTEAFF.

The chain employs TRBV7-2 and TRBJ2-5; 12 bases are shared with TRBD2. Per the germline V gene, CDR1 is SGHTA and CDR2 is FQGNSA. V trimming: 0 bases; J trimming: 4 bases; junction bases outside the gene matches: 6. The length of the CDR3 is 17 residues. The CDR3 reads CASSLATSGSMGETQYF. The CDR3 nucleotides read TGTGCCAGCAGCTTAGCGACTAGCGGGAGTATGGGAGAGACCCAGTACTTC.

This sequence joins TRBV18 and TRBJ2-1, with 10 positions matching TRBD1. J gave up 7 bases and V 3 bases, and 6 bases lay outside the gene matches. The CDR3 is 15 amino acids. The germline CDR1 and CDR2 sequences are KGHSH and LQKENI. CDR3 in DNA: TGTGCCAGCTCACCGCTGGACAGGGGGTGGAATGAGCAGTTCTTC. Protein sequence: CASSPLDRGWNEQFF. Complete variable domain (other parts from reference TRBV18 and TRBJ2-1): NAGVMQNPRHLVRRRGQEARLRCSPMKGHSHVYWYRQLPEEGLKFMVYLQKENIIDESGMPKERFSAEFPKEGPSILRIQQVVRGDSAAYFCASSPLDRGWNEQFFGPGTRLTVL.

The chain carries TRBV5-4 and TRBJ1-3; D is ambiguous. The germline CDR1 and CDR2 sequences are SGHNT and YYREEE (reference sequence). CDR3 length equals 14 residues. Trimming cost V 4 bases and J 0 bases, with 8 bases left between them. This CDR3 reads CASSLDYSGNTIYF. For the CDR3, the DNA is TGTGCCAGCAGCCTAGATTACTCTGGAAACACCATATATTTT.

The rearrangement joins TRBV30 to TRBJ2-4, with D uncertain. Germline values: CDR1 GTSNPN, CDR2 SVGIG (reference sequence). V was cut by 2 bases and J by 5 bases, with 10 bases left in between. The CDR3 loop spans 13 amino acids. The DNA of the CDR3 is TGTGCCTGGAGTCCCGGAGTCGAAAACATTCAGTACTTC. It yields the protein CAWSPGVENIQYF. Combining the CDR3 with reference TRBV30 and TRBJ2-4 gives the whole variable domain SQTIHQWPATLVQPVGSPLSLECTVEGTSNPNLYWYRQAAGRGLQLLFYSVGIGQISSEVPQNLSASRPQDRQFILSSKKLLLSDSGFYLCAWSPGVENIQYFGAGTRLSVL.

The chain employs TRBV12-5 and TRBJ2-2, with 11 nucleotides matching TRBD2. Germline V gene lookup returns CDR1 LGHNT and CDR2 FRNRAP. The CDR3 is 19 amino acids. V was clipped by 0 bases and J by 4 bases; unmatched bases: 10. The CDR3 bases are TGTGCTAGTGGTTTGGTAGCTAGCGGGAGGTCTCCGGGCACCGGGGAGCTGTTTTTT. Amino acids: CASGLVASGRSPGTGELFF.

This clone was counted only a few times. The chain links TRBV10-3 to TRBJ1-5; D ambiguous. Trimming took 0 bases from V and 5 from J, leaving 5 bases between them. The CDR3 is 13 residues long. In germline, CDR1 is ENHRY, CDR2 SYGVKD. CDR3 in DNA: TGTGCCATCAGTGAGTCCTGGGATCAGCCCCAGCATTTT. This encodes CAISESWDQPQHF.

The rearrangement joins TRBV18 to TRBJ2-4; 10 positions match TRBD1. J was trimmed by 6 bases and V by 6 bases; bases with no gene match: 17. The CDR3 covers 18 residues. Per germline, CDR1 KGHSH and CDR2 LQKENI. The CDR3 sequence: CASSPMGQGLGTLNIQYF. CDR3 DNA: TGTGCCAGCTCGCCCATGGGACAGGGGCTTGGAACACTAAACATTCAGTACTTC.

CDR3 amino acids: CASSIGQGFNEQFF. The CDR3 DNA reads TGTGCCAGTAGTATCGGGCAGGGTTTCAATGAGCAGTTCTTC. The gene calls are TRBV19 and TRBJ2-1; tentative D call: TRBD1 (5 bases). Germline-derived CDR1 and CDR2 are LNHDA and SQIVND (reference sequence). This CDR3 is built from 14 residues. Trimming removed 3 bases at V and 6 bases at J, with 12 bases between.

The chain recombines TRBV7-6 with TRBJ2-1; no clear D gene. Trimming took off 0 bases at V and 4 bases at J, with 19 bases between the two ends. This CDR3 has 18 amino acids. The V gene's germline CDR1 is SGHVS and CDR2 FNYEAQ. The CDR3 loop is CASSLAPTFPLFYNEQFF. The CDR3 region has the DNA TGTGCCAGCAGCTTAGCCCCGACATTCCCCCTCTTTTACAATGAGCAGTTCTTC.

The CDR3, as DNA: TGTGCCAGCAGTCAAAACAGGGAGGCTGGAAACACCATATATTTT. The encoded protein is CASSQNREAGNTIYF. The rearrangement links TRBV6-5 to TRBJ1-3, with TRBD1 as a possible D gene (6 bases). This CDR3 comprises 15 residues. V lost 5 bases and J 2 bases, leaving 13 bases between the germline ends. The germline V gene encodes CDR1 MNHEY and CDR2 SVGAGI.

This chain uses TRBV7-2 with TRBJ2-3, with TRBD2 as a possible D gene (5 bases). Germline lookup yields CDR1 SGHTA and CDR2 FQGNSA. This CDR3 spans 17 amino acids. V lost 5 bases and J 1 base, leaving 19 bases between the germline ends. The CDR3 DNA reads TGTGCCAGCAGCCCCGACGCGCTAGCATTAGGCACAGATACGCAGTATTTT. Protein product: CASSPDALALGTDTQYF. The variable domain in full, with the rest retrieved from reference TRBV7-2 and TRBJ2-3, is GAGVSQSPSNKVTEKGKDVELRCDPISGHTALYWYRQSLGQGLEFLIYFQGNSAPDKSGLPSDRFSAERTGGSVSTLTIQRTQQEDSAVYLCASSPDALALGTDTQYFGPGTRLTVL.

This clone was seen just once. The rearrangement uses TRBV25-1 and TRBJ2-5; 8 bases fit TRBD1. Germline values: CDR1 MGHDK, CDR2 SYGVNS. V lost 5 bases to trimming and J lost 4 bases; unmatched junction nucleotides: 6. This CDR3 contains 14 residues. This CDR3 reads CASSITGGRETQYF. The CDR3 DNA reads TGTGCCAGCAGTATTACAGGGGGTCGAGAGACCCAGTACTTC.

The chain carries TRBV5-1 and TRBJ2-7, with 9 bases fitting TRBD2. This CDR3 has 15 amino acids. Trimming took 2 bases from V and 4 from J; bases not matched to a gene: 7. CDR1 SGHRS and CDR2 YFSETQ come from the germline V gene. CDR3 in DNA: TGCGCCAGCAGCTTCCTAGCGGGGCCCTCTTACGAGCAGTACTTC. Its protein product is CASSFLAGPSYEQYF.

This chain joins TRBV7-3 and TRBJ1-2; D unclear. Germline-derived CDR1 and CDR2 are SGHTA and FQGTGA. Trimming cost V 4 bases and J 8 bases, with 8 bases left between them. The CDR3 length is 11 residues. As DNA, the CDR3 is TGTGCCAGCAGCTCCGGAGGAGGCTACACCTTC. Its translation is CASSSGGGYTF. Variable domain in full (rest from reference TRBV7-3 and TRBJ1-2): GAGVSQTPSNKVTEKGKYVELRCDPISGHTALYWYRQSLGQGPEFLIYFQGTGAADDSGLPNDRFFAVRPEGSVSTLKIQRTERGDSAVYLCASSSGGGYTFGSGTRLTVV.

The rearrangement joins TRBV27 to TRBJ2-2; TRBD2 aligns across 9 bases. There are 17 residues in the CDR3. V lost 5 bases, J lost 2 bases, and 9 bases stayed unmatched. The V gene's germline CDR1 is MNHEY and CDR2 SMNVEV (reference sequence). The CDR3, as DNA: TGTGCCAGCAGTCCCCTGACTAGCGGAGCCAACACCGGGGAGCTGTTTTTT. This sequence encodes CASSPLTSGANTGELFF.